The present T cell receptor (beta chain) was sequenced within a study of T-cell reconstitution after alpha-beta-depleted transplantation in children. There are many counts of this clonotype. Its antigen is still unknown. Study-level points and caveats: As was reported, about two months after transplant, alpha-beta T cells came from several hundred expanded graft clones. Certain patients had high TCRbeta diversity at day 60, and it came from recipient T cells and thymic progenitors that survived.

This CDR3 is 14 amino acids long. The ends lost 1 base at V and 4 bases at J; junction bases unmatched: 2. Looked up from germline, CDR1 is SGHRS and CDR2 is YFSETQ. Molecular barcoding with unique molecular identifiers was used for the TCRbeta library. TCRdb reanalysed the PCR reads using MiXCR and keeps one entry per CDR3 protein. Here the sample spans some 120,000 distinct CDR3 sequences, 10% to 13% being singletons. The chain employs TRBV5-1 and TRBJ2-1; 7 positions agree with TRBD2. This sequence originates from a boy between 2 and 10 years old with acute lymphoblastic leukemia, due to receive a stem cell transplant. Sequencing was performed on PBMCs, taken before TCRalphabeta/CD19-depleted stem cell transplant. CDR3 protein: CASSLSGLYNEQFF. In nucleotides, the CDR3 is TGCGCCAGCAGCTTGTCGGGACTATACAATGAGCAGTTCTTC.